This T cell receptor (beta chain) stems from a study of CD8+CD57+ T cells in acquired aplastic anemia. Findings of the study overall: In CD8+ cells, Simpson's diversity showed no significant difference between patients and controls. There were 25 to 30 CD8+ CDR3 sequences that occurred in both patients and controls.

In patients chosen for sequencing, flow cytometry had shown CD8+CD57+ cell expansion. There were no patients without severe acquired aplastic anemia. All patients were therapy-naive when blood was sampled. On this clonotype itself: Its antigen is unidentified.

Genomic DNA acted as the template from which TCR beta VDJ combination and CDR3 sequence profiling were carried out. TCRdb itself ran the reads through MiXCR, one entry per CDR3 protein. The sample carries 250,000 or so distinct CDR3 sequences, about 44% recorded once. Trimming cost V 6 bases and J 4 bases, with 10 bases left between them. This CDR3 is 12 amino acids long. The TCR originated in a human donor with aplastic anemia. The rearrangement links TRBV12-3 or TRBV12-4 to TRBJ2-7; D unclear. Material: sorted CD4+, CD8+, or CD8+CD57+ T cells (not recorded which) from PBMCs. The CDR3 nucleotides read TGTGCCAGCAGGTCCGCGGATTACGAGCAGTACTTC. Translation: CASRSADYEQYF.